This TCR beta chain was found in a study of neurological immune-mediated disorders. Findings of the study overall: Because no CDR3 amino acid sequences were shared across subjects by expanded clones, private repertoires were suggested in all groups.

Synthesis of cDNA was performed by 5'RACE using 10-nucleotide random UMIs. Every sequencing run produced over 170 million TCR-beta sequences, and the sequences from any one run covered 15-18 subjects. TCRdb called the 5' RACE reads again in MiXCR, with one record for every CDR3 protein. The data show 45,000 to 65,000 distinct CDR3 sequences, over 3% seen once. This clonotype was observed a few times. Its antigen is currently unknown. V dropped 1 base and J dropped 6 bases, with 19 bases sitting between them. The CDR3 contains 17 residues. The germline CDR1 and CDR2 sequences are SGHVS and FNYEAQ. Unsorted libraries were generated from 2 million PBMCs held at -80 degrees C.

Material for sequencing was PBMCs. This receptor was obtained from a man aged 35-49 years with multiple sclerosis. The chain has TRBV7-6 and TRBJ2-1; a weak D match, TRBD2 (5 bases). CDR3 sequence reads: CASSLGGLGGETNEQFF. CDR3 sequence (DNA): TGTGCCAGCAGCTTAGGGGGTTTGGGTGGGGAGACCAATGAGCAGTTCTTC. Full variable domain (missing parts from reference TRBV7-6 and TRBJ2-1): GAGVSQSPRYKVTKRGQDVALRCDPISGHVSLYWYRQALGQGPEFLTYFNYEAQQDKSGLPNDRFSAERPEGSISTLTIQRTEQRDSAMYRCASSLGGLGGETNEQFFGPGTRLTVL.